The T cell receptor beta chain described here comes from a study of metastatic and nonmetastatic thyroid tumors (dated by TCRdb to the early 2020s). As for the study more broadly: For patients with malignant and with benign thyroid disease, the researchers compared repertoires between peripheral blood samples and tumor or nodule tissue samples. General study outcomes and caveats: In both blood and tumor samples, malignant tumors were reported to have significantly higher TCR beta diversity than benign nodules.

Library construction relied on PCR. TCRdb lists the instrument as Illumina HiSeq 4000. High-throughput sequencing was used to profile the CDR3 region of the TCR beta-chain in every patient. In the authors' own workflow: The researchers built a classifier to tell apart papillary thyroid cancer patients with distant metastasis, based on CDR3 differences among clinicopathological groups. The Shannon index was used to measure repertoire diversity, and the Morisita-Horn index was used to measure how similar tumor and blood repertoires were. The public sequencing data were trimmed at Q25 with fastp and processed into clonotypes with MiXCR by TCRdb, which kept only in-frame beta chains. TCRdb, not the original authors, processed these V and J calls. A total of tens of thousands of clones appear in this sample, over 15% of them only once. The ten largest clones add up to around 6.6% of the sample. V ends up 2 bases short and J 2 bases short, with an unmatched junction base count of 7. Looking up the germline V gene (reference sequence) yields CDR1 SGHKS and CDR2 YYEKEE. The CDR3 starts with the cysteine, ends with the phenylalanine, and has 16 residues. Just the 48-base CDR3 DNA is kept, in frame starting at base 1.

No patient had received any treatment before thyroid surgery. Using T-cell receptor beta sequencing, the researchers looked back retrospectively at clinical samples from patients, gathered between about 2011 and 2019. This clone was recorded at least ten times. It lacks a known antigen. One base away there is no much larger clone; base qualities are not given. The rearranged chain carries TRBV5-5 and TRBJ2-1; TRBD2 agrees with 7 junctional bases. The specimen sequenced was blood. The TCR sequence derives from a female donor with papillary thyroid cancer or a benign thyroid nodule (not recorded which). Some clones in this sample may be carry-over from other donors' samples. DNA sequence: TGTGCCAGCAGCTTCCGGGTGGCGGGGGCCTACAATGAGCAGTTCTTC. It specifies CASSFRVAGAYNEQFF.